The sequence of this T cell receptor (beta chain) was determined in a study of blood T cell repertoires in COVID-19. Sequencing used immunoSEQ multiplex PCR; TCRdb keeps in-frame clones, though not all of them. The sample holds around 280,000 clones, around 87% seen once. This CDR3 is built from 17 residues. Germline V gives CDR1 SGHNT, CDR2 YYREEE (reference sequence). Trimming at V came to 4 bases and at J to 7 bases, leaving 15 bases not matched to a gene. The receptor comes from a man aged 70-80 years with acute or convalescent COVID-19. The sequenced material came from peripheral blood. The chain has TRBV5-4 and TRBJ2-1, with TRBD2 matching over 9 bases. CDR3 coding DNA: TGTGCCAGCAGCCCGCCCCTGCCGGGACTAGCAATGAATGAGCAGTTCTTC. Translated, it gives CASSPPLPGLAMNEQFF.